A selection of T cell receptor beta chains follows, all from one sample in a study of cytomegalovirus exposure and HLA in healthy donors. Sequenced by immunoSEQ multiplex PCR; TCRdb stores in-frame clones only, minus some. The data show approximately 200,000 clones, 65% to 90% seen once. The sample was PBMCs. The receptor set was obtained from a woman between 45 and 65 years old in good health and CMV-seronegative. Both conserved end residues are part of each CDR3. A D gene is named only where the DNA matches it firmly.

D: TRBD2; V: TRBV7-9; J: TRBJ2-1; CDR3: CASSLELASGSPNEQFF
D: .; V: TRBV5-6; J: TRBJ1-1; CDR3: CASSFNEEKAFF
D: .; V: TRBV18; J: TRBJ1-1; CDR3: CASSPLDVRGNTEAFF
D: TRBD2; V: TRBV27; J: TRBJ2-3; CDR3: CATKGLAGKTSTDTQYF
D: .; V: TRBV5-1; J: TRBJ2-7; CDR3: CASSPTDSYEQYF
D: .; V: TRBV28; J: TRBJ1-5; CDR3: CASSQIIDLRGNQPQHF
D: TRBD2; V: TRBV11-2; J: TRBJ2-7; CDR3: CASSPWMPRLALYEQYF
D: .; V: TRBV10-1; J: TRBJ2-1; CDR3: CASSEPETRNEQFF
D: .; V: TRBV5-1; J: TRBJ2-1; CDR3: CASSPQYNEQFF
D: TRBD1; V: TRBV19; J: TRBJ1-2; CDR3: CASIGDSERGYTF
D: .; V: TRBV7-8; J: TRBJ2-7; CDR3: CASSPQGSEQYF
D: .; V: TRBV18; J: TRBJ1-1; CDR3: CASSQSSDSEAFF
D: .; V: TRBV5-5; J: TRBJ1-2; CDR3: CASSTTWGGEGYTF
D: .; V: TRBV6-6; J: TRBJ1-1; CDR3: CASRKGHPNTEAFF
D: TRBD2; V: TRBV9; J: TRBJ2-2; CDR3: CASSVGEGRDSPGELFF
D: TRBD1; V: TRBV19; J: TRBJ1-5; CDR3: CASSRGTGVSGNQPQHF
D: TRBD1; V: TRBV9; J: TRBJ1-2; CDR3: CASSRGDRGLGYTF
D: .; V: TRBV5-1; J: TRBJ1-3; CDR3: CASSLEAVASGNTIYF
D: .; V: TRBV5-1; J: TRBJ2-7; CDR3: CASSLAWGDEQYF
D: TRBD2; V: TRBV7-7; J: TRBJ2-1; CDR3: CASSLGTSGRDEQFF
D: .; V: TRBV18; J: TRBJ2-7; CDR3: CASSPLELVHEQYF
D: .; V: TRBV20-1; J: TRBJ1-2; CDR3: CSARTNYGYTF
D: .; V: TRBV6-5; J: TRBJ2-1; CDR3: CASSYSRSLVYNEQFF
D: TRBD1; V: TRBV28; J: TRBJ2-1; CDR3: CAFGAGGRNEQFF
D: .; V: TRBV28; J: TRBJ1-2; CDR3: CASRVRGYGYTF
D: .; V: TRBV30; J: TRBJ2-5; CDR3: CAWSQQETQYF
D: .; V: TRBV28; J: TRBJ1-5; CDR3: CASSPMRQPQHF
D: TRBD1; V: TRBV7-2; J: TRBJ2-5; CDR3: CASSLTDREIQYF
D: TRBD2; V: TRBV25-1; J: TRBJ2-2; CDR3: CASSVAGGPAGELFF
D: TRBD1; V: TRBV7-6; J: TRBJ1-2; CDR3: CASSNRDRGPTANYGYTF
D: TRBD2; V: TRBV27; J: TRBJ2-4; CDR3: CASKEGLGGNIQYF
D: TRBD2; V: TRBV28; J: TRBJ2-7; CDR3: CASRPARTSGRSYSYEQYF
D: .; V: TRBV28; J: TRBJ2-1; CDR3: CASSLTRCEQFF
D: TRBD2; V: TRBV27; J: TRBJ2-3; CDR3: CASSPLMTSGRDGYTDTQYF
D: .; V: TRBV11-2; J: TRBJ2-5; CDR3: CASSLPPWASSETQYF
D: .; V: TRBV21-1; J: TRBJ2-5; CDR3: CASSKKGGSEETRGPQETQYF
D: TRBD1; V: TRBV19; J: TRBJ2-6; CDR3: CASSSGQVVSGANVLTF
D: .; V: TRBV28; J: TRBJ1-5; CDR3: CASSFAVDSNQPQHF
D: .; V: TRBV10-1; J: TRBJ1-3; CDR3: CASSESTGDGNTIYF
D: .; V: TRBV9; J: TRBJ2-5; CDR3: CASSVGQQIGTQYF
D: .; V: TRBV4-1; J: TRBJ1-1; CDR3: CASSPYPTGNTEAFF
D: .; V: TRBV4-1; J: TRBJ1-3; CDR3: CASSQAGLSGNTIYF
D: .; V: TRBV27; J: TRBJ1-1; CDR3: CASSRYRAPTEAFF
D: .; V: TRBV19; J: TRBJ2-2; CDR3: CASSIDLPTGELFF
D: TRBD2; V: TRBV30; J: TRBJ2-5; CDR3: CAWSISRRTSGRNKETQYF
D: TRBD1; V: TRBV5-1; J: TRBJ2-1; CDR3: CASQAGGTGGNEQFF
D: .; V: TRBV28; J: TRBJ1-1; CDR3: CASSSRGVRNTEAFF
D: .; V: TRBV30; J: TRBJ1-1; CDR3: CAWSAGTLFREAFF
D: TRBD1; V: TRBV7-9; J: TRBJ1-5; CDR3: CASSQTGVANQPQHF
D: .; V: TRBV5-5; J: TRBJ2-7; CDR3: CASSSLGGGYEQYF
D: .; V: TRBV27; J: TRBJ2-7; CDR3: CASSLSPQKSGYHEQYF
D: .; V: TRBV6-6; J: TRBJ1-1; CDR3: CASSSQRSRDTEAFF
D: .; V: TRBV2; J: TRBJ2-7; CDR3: CASRLVNSYEQYF
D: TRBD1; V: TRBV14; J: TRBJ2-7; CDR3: CASSQTGEFTYEQYF
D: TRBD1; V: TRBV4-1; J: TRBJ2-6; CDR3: CASSLTTGVGSGANVLTF
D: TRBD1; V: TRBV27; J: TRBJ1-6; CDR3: CASSRDRGNSPLHF
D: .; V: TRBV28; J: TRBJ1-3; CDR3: CASSRLGCSGNTIYF
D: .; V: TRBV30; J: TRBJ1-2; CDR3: CAWSFRTTYGYTF
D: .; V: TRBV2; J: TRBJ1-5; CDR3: CASSLQGNQPQHF
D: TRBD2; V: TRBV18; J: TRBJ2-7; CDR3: CASSPRTSGGNEQYF